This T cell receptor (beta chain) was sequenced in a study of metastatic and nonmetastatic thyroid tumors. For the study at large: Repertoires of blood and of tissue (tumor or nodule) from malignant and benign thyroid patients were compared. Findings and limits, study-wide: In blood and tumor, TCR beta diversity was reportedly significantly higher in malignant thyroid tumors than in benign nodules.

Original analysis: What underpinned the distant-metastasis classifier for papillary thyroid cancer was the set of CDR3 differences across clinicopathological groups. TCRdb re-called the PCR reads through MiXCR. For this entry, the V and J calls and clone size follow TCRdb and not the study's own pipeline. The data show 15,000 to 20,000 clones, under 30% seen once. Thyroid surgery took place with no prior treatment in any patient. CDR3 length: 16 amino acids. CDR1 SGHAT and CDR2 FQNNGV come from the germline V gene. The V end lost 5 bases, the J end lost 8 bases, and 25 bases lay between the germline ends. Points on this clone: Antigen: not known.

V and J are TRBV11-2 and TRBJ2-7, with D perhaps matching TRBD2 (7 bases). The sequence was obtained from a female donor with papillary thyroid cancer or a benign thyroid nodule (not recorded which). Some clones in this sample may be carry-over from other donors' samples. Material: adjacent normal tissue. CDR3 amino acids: CASSPGDYSFPGKQYF. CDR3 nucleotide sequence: TGTGCCAGCAGCCCAGGGGACTATTCGTTCCCCGGGAAGCAGTACTTC.